Here is one T cell receptor beta chain with its context. The data stem from a study of blood T cell repertoires in COVID-19. Study-wide background: From T cells, B-cell-depleted T cells, or PBMCs came the material, which was cDNA or gDNA.

The CDR3 sequence is 17 residues long. Germline CDR1 and CDR2: ENHRY and SYGVKD. The trim removed 3 bases at V and 3 bases at J, leaving 10 bases unmatched. Per the authors' pipeline: Estimation of nucleated cell counts relied on the amplification of reference gene primers. The repertoire was sequenced with immunoSEQ multiplex PCR; TCRdb's copy has only in-frame clones and lacks some. The DNA was the basis for D and trimming; V, J and clone size are from that table. The top ten clones hold about an eighth of a sample with under 95,000 clones, over 65% of them seen once. The gene calls are TRBV10-3 and TRBJ2-5, with 10 positions matching TRBD2. This clonotype was sampled from a human donor in a cohort sampled during active COVID-19. Sequenced: peripheral blood. CDR3 region: CAISDSKSGTSEETQYF. The DNA of the CDR3 is TGTGCCATCAGTGACTCAAAAAGCGGGACTAGCGAAGAGACCCAGTACTTC.